What follows are 16 T cell receptor beta chains derived from one specimen sequenced in a study of preoperative IRX-2 immunotherapy in early breast cancer (dated by TCRdb to about 2019). The treatment or condition label, as the study defines it: preoperative locoregional IRX-2 cytokine immunotherapy. Library preparation employed the immunoSEQ multiplex PCR assay. TCRdb mirrors the immuneACCESS table, restricted to in-frame sequences. Some clones are absent from its copies; in checked studies, under half trace to an unresolved V gene, and the reason for the others is unknown. A total of approximately 98,000 clones appear in this sample, roughly 89% of them only once. The ten largest clones capture under 2.5% of the sample. The starting material was tumor tissue, obtained after IRX-2 immunotherapy. Every receptor here comes from a human donor with breast cancer.

The table lists this clone with a count of one. Compared with germline, one end of the junction differs, possibly owing to a read error. The chain employs TRBV6-1 and TRBJ2-7; no clear D gene. CDR1 MNHNS and CDR2 SASEGT come from the germline V gene. This CDR3 has 14 residues. In nucleotides, the CDR3 is TGTGCCATCAGTGAAGAGGTGATTTTGGGCGAGCAGTACTTC. Translation: CAISEEVILGEQYF.

The V gene is TRBV7-6, the J gene TRBJ2-7; 7 bases are shared with TRBD1. V gave up 4 bases and J gave up 2 bases; unmatched junction bases: 5. The CDR3 spans 14 residues. Germline CDR1 and CDR2: SGHVS and FNYEAQ. The DNA for the CDR3 is TGTGCCAGCAGCTATCGACAGGGAACCTACGAGCAGTACTTC. It encodes CASSYRQGTYEQYF.

The V and J genes are TRBV19 and TRBJ1-2; TRBD1 aligns across 7 bases. The length of the CDR3 is 14 residues. The V gene's germline CDR1 is LNHDA and CDR2 SQIVND (reference sequence). V lost 10 bases and J lost 3; bases outside the gene matches: 11. The CDR3, as DNA: TGTGCCATCAGACGACAGGGCGTCGACTATGGCTACACCTTC. The encoded protein is CAIRRQGVDYGYTF.

Here the CDR3 reads CASSQAGVINEAFF. The CDR3 region has the DNA TGTGCCAGCAGCCAGGCAGGCGTTATTAATGAAGCTTTCTTT. The rearrangement uses TRBV5-4 and TRBJ1-1; D uncertain. Trimming stripped 4 bases from V and 7 bases from J, with 17 bases between. The germline CDR1 and CDR2 sequences are SGHNT and YYREEE (reference sequence). The CDR3 runs 14 residues.

The V call is TRBV19, the J call TRBJ2-2; D not resolved. Germline CDR1 reads LNHDA; CDR2 reads SQIVND (reference sequence). CDR3 length equals 14 residues. The germline V and J ends were trimmed by 3 bases and 1 base, with 6 bases remaining between them. The CDR3 region has the DNA TGTGCCAGTAGTATTTGGGGGAACACCGGGGAGCTGTTTTTT. Translating it yields CASSIWGNTGELFF. Based on the CDR3 plus reference TRBV19 and TRBJ2-2, the full variable domain is DGGITQSPKYLFRKEGQNVTLSCEQNLNHDAMYWYRQDPGQGLRLIYYSQIVNDFQKGDIAEGYSVSREKKESFPLTVTSAQKNPTAFYLCASSIWGNTGELFFGEGSRLTVL.

The rearrangement joins TRBV5-1 to TRBJ1-3; the D gene is possibly TRBD1 (5 bases). Between the trimmed V and J ends, which lost 5 bases and 1 base, there was a span of 10 bases. Germline CDR1 reads SGHRS; CDR2 reads YFSETQ. The CDR3 covers 14 residues. In DNA form, the CDR3 reads TGCGCCAGCAGAAACGAGGGGTCTGGAAACACCATATATTTT. Translated: CASRNEGSGNTIYF.

J is TRBJ2-7 and V is TRBV11-3; maybe TRBD2 (5 bases). The germline V gene has CDR1 SGHNT and CDR2 YENEEA. V was cut by 5 bases and J by 4 bases, with 18 bases left in between. The CDR3 is 15 amino acids. The CDR3 here is CASSPTSGNYYEQYF. CDR3 DNA: TGTGCCAGCAGCCCTACGTCCGGGAACTATTACGAGCAGTACTTC.

V usage is TRBV11-3 and J usage is TRBJ1-3; D is uncertain. Per the germline V gene, CDR1 is SGHNT and CDR2 is YENEEA. V was cut by 4 bases and J by 1 base, with 11 bases left in between. The CDR3 has 15 residues. The CDR3: CASSSQLSSGNTIYF. The CDR3, as DNA: TGTGCCAGCAGCTCTCAGCTATCTTCTGGAAACACCATATATTTT.

V usage is TRBV28 and J usage is TRBJ2-2, with D uncertain. The CDR3 spans 13 residues. V lost 2 bases, J lost 6 bases, and 7 bases lay in between. CDR1 is MDHEN and CDR2 is SYDVKM in the germline V gene. The CDR3 DNA reads TGTGCCAGCAGTTTAAGTGAAGCCGGGGAGCTGTTTTTT. Protein product: CASSLSEAGELFF.

Comments on this clone: A read error may produce the germline difference seen at one junction end. V is TRBV7-6 and J is TRBJ2-7; 11 bases are a match to TRBD2. Germline CDR1 reads SGHVS; CDR2 reads FNYEAQ. This CDR3 spans 17 amino acids. The CDR3 here is CASSLAGGRGPGWEQYF. CDR3 nucleotides: TGTGCCAGCAGCCTAGCGGGAGGTCGGGGGCCAGGATGGGAGCAGTACTTC.

With respect to this clone: Mismatch with germline at one junction end may stem from a read error. The CDR3 reads CAGSPGRGEEKLFF. Here the CDR3 DNA reads TGTGCCGGCAGTCCAGGGAGAGGAGAAGAAAAACTGTTTTTT. V usage is TRBV27 and J usage is TRBJ1-4; tentative D call: TRBD1 (5 bases). From germline, CDR1 is MNHEY and CDR2 SMNVEV (reference sequence). CDR3 size: 14 residues.

In this sample, this clone turned up a few times. The rearrangement links TRBV11-3 to TRBJ2-7; 8 bases align to TRBD2. CDR3 length: 14 amino acids. Unmatched junction bases numbered 6, after V lost 5 bases and J lost 3 bases. CDR1 and CDR2 from the germline V gene are SGHNT and YENEEA. The CDR3 region has the DNA TGTGCCAGCAGCGGGGTAGCGGGATTCTACGAGCAGTACTTC. Translation: CASSGVAGFYEQYF. The full variable domain, its missing parts supplied by reference TRBV11-3 and TRBJ2-7, is EAGVVQSPRYKIIEKKQPVAFWCNPISGHNTLYWYLQNLGQGPELLIRYENEEAVDDSQLPKDRFSAERLKGVDSTLKIQPAELGDSAVYLCASSGVAGFYEQYFGPGTRLTVT.

This clone showed up just a few times. The rearrangement uses TRBV6-8 and TRBJ1-2; D unresolved. The CDR3 consists of 12 residues. V lost 7 bases and J 8 bases, leaving 14 bases between the germline ends. Germline V CDR1 and CDR2: MNHGY, SAAAGT. This CDR3 reads CASTEGRRGYTF. The CDR3 nucleotides read TGTGCCAGCACCGAGGGTAGGCGAGGCTACACCTTC.

The chain has TRBV1 and TRBJ1-5. TRBV1 is a pseudogene segment. CDR3 length: 14 residues. The CDR3 protein is CASSQAEAPRAQHF. CDR3 coding DNA: TGCGCCAGCAGCCAAGCTGAAGCTCCACGGGCCCAGCATTTT.

The rearrangement links TRBV6-8 to TRBJ1-4; possibly TRBD1 for D (5 bases). The germline gives CDR1 MNHGY, CDR2 SAAAGT. V shed 6 bases and J shed 5 bases, with 16 bases lying between them. This CDR3 region has 15 residues. CDR3 in amino acids: CASRGTVRLNEKLFF. The CDR3 nucleotides are TGTGCCAGCAGAGGGACCGTCCGACTCAATGAAAAACTGTTTTTT.

V and J are TRBV6-8 and TRBJ1-4, with 9 bases matching TRBD1. Per germline, CDR1 MNHGY and CDR2 SAAAGT. The CDR3 has 17 residues. With 5 bases clipped from V and 7 bases from J, the junction kept 14 bases outside the gene matches. The CDR3 DNA is TGTGCCAGCAGTGCGCGCGGGATAGGGACAGGGATTGAAAAACTGTTTTTT. This codes for CASSARGIGTGIEKLFF.